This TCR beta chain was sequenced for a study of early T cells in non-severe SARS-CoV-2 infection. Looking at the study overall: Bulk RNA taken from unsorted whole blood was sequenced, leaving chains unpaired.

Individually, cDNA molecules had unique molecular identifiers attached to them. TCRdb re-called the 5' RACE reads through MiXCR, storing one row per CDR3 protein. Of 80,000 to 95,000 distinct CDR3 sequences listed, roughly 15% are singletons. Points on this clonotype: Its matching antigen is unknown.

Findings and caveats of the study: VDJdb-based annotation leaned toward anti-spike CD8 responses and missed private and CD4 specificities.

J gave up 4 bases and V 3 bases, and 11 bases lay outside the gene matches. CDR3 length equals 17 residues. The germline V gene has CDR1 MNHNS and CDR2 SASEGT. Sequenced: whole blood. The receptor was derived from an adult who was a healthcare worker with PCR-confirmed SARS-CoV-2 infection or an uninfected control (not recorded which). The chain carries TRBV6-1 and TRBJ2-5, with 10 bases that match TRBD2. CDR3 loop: CASSEQASGGPGETQYF. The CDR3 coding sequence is TGTGCCAGCAGTGAGCAGGCTAGCGGGGGCCCCGGAGAGACCCAGTACTTC.